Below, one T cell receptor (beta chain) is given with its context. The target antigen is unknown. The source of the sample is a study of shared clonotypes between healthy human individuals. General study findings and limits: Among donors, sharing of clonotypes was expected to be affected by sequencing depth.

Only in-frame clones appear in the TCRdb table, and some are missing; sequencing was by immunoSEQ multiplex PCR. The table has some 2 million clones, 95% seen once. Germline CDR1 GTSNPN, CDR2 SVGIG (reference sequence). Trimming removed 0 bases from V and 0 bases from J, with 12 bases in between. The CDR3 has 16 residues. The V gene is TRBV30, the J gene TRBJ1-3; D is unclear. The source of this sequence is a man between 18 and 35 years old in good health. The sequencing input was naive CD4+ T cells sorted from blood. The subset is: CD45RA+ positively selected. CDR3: CAWSVRTGSSGNTIYF. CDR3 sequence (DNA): TGTGCCTGGAGTGTACGGACGGGATCCTCTGGAAACACCATATATTTT.